This TCR beta chain was found in a study of Graves' ophthalmopathy and Graves' hyperthyroidism. Findings and limits, study-wide: At just over 70% sensitivity and approximately 72% specificity, the model predicted progression of the ophthalmopathy.

The authors amplified TCR beta CDR3 regions, and they did so from RNA transcripts for repertoire sequencing. First-round RT-PCR used HTBI primers; second-round multiplex PCR followed. One entry per CDR3 protein, called by TCRdb with MiXCR from the multiplex PCR reads. Of around 660,000 distinct CDR3 sequences listed, under 50% are singletons. As to this clonotype: Its cognate antigen is unknown.

The CDR3 is made up of 15 amino acids. The ends lost 3 bases at V and 3 bases at J; junction bases unmatched: 6. CDR1 and CDR2 from the germline V gene are GTSNPN and SVGIG (reference sequence). Ophthalmopathy-affected donors exhibited moderate-to-severe activity, CAS ≥3, NOSPECS ≥4, and duration under 3 months. Lactation, pregnancy, uncontrolled infections and other autoimmune diseases were all grounds for excluding patients. Clinical symptoms, serum thyroxine, TRAb, thyroid ultrasound and orbital computed tomography were relied on for diagnosis. The source of this sequence is an adult man with Graves' ophthalmopathy. The chain combines TRBV30 with TRBJ1-5; 9 bases are shared with TRBD1. Sequencing was done on a sample of peripheral blood. As DNA, the CDR3 is TGTGCCTGGAGCTTCAGGGACAGGGACAATCAGCCCCAGCATTTT. It encodes CAWSFRDRDNQPQHF. The full variable domain, rest sourced from reference TRBV30 and TRBJ1-5, is SQTIHQWPATLVQPVGSPLSLECTVEGTSNPNLYWYRQAAGRGLQLLFYSVGIGQISSEVPQNLSASRPQDRQFILSSKKLLLSDSGFYLCAWSFRDRDNQPQHFGDGTRLSIL.